This T cell receptor beta chain was identified in a study of blood T cells in healthy people across ages. Study outcomes and limitations: Diversity figures derived from one million T cells were judged to underestimate the true value.

Details on this clonotype: Antigen: not known.

A second PCR of about 7 to 12 cycles used a sample-barcoded 5' primer and a J-beta primer mix. MiXCR, run by TCRdb on the 5' RACE reads, gives a single entry per CDR3 protein. The sample holds hundreds of thousands of distinct CDR3 sequences; over 40% are singletons and the top ten take 25% to 35%. This CDR3 is built from 16 residues. Germline V gene data show CDR1 as SGHRS and CDR2 as YFSETQ. V shed 4 bases and J 0 bases; nucleotides not matched to a gene: 6. Material: blood. The J gene is TRBJ2-1, the V gene TRBV5-1; 8 nucleotides align to TRBD2. This TCR was sampled from a man older than 75 in good health. CDR3 in DNA: TGCGCCAGCAGCCCAATAGCGGGGCCCTCCTACAATGAGCAGTTCTTC. Translation gives CASSPIAGPSYNEQFF. The entire variable domain, with the rest obtained from reference TRBV5-1 and TRBJ2-1, is as follows: KAGVTQTPRYLIKTRGQQVTLSCSPISGHRSVSWYQQTPGQGLQFLFEYFSETQRNKGNFPGRFSGRQFSNSRSEMNVSTLELGDSALYLCASSPIAGPSYNEQFFGPGTRLTVL.